This T cell receptor (beta chain) stems from a study of T cells in Graves' hyperthyroidism and ophthalmopathy. Study-level information: At initial diagnosis, before any treatment had begun, peripheral blood was obtained.

From RNA transcripts, TCR beta CDR3 regions were amplified. HTBI primers were the set used in a first-round RT-PCR of the TCR CDR3. TCRdb analysed the multiplex PCR reads with MiXCR anew, one entry per CDR3 protein. The table lists roughly 840,000 distinct CDR3 sequences, approximately 40% of them singletons. Notes on the study in general: Ophthalmopathy, which appeared later, was predicted by the model a median about 5.9 months before onset. Most thyroid clonotypes with frequency above 0.001 were detected in blood.

Regarding this clonotype: Its antigen is undetermined.

Trimming left V 10 bases short and J 6 bases short, with 22 bases between. The CDR3 runs to 15 residues. Germline assignment: CDR1 SNHLY and CDR2 FYNNEI. Sequences were obtained from blood. The sequence was obtained from a man younger than 35 with Graves' hyperthyroidism. The rearrangement joins TRBV2 to TRBJ1-5, with no clear D. The CDR3 spells CATSEEGLMGQPQHF. CDR3 coding DNA: TGTGCCACCTCAGAGGAGGGTTTAATGGGTCAGCCCCAGCATTTT.